The clone carrying this TCR beta chain was seen many times. Its antigen is not known. This sample was taken from a study of T-cell memory formation after mild COVID-19. Background on the study: Most TCR clusters belonged to a single donor.

This CDR3 has 13 residues. Trimming pared 8 bases from V and 3 bases from J, leaving 10 bases between. Germline V gives CDR1 MNHEY, CDR2 SVGEGT. MiXCR, run by TCRdb on the 5' RACE reads, gives a single entry per CDR3 protein. Of 300,000 to 400,000 distinct CDR3 sequences in the sample, roughly 15% were seen once. General study results and limits: Second-wave clones reaching peak frequency on day 37 lacked confirmed SARS-CoV-2 specificity. A second wave expanding day 15 to 37 was CD4+-biased; contracting clones were balanced.

This TCR was recovered from a man between 18 and 35 years old who had mild COVID-19 (a few samples of this study predate the infection). Cell type and time point are not known. The sample taken for sequencing was PBMCs or a T cell subset sorted from them (not recorded which). The chain couples TRBV6-2 or TRBV6-3 to TRBJ2-2, with D unclear. The CDR3 here is CASRSRDTGELFF. CDR3 DNA sequence: TGTGCCAGCCGGTCTAGGGACACCGGGGAGCTGTTTTTT.